This is a list of T cell receptor beta chains from one sample in a study of T cell responses to AZD1222 COVID-19 vaccine. Generated by immunoSEQ multiplex PCR, the TCRdb table keeps only in-frame clones and is missing some. The data hold fewer than 110,000 clones, with about 85% observed a single time. The specimen was peripheral blood, collected on day 0 of AZD1222 vaccination. The receptors here all came from an adult in good health. CDR3s leave out the opening cysteine and the closing phenylalanine or tryptophan. Only part of the rows carry a size: once, few, many, or a class if the clone is expanded.

TRBV12-5 | NA | 13 | ASGLGSQGAYGYT
TRBV2 | NA | 14 | ASSEAGGFGNQPQH
TRBV5-1 | NA | 9 | ASSGSGLWY
TRBV3-1/TRBV3-2 | NA | 17 | ASSHTGTSGRAGYNEQF
TRBV7-2 | NA | 12 | ASSLGSVPDTQY
TRBV2 | NA | 15 | ASSEALRLAGHNEQF
TRBV9 | NA | 14 | ASSHGLAAYQETQY
TRBV7-9 | NA | 13 | ASSLEGQGLGVAF
TRBV7-2 | NA | 12 | ASSFPGMVIEQY
TRBV5-8 | NA | 15 | ASSLGLTGTGANVLT
TRBV4-3 | NA | 14 | ASSQRPPGDNSPLH
TRBV5-1 | NA | 13 | ASSLVGSPQETQY
TRBV29-1 | NA | 10 | SGVEGNYGYT
TRBV7-9 | NA | 13 | ASSPRQGSTGELF
TRBV11-3 | NA | 11 | ASSFSHQETQY
TRBV27 | NA | 11 | ASSWRENQPQH
TRBV29-1 | NA | 10 | SVDLGNTEAF
TRBV6-2/TRBV6-3 | NA | 12 | ASSYQTVNQPQH
TRBV18 | NA | 15 | ASSSPTGTRLNNEQF
TRBV7-2 | once | 13 | ASSLGGSQNSPLH
TRBV7-8 | NA | 13 | ASSRIQNRRYGYT
TRBV2 | once | 13 | ASRDRGQGNTEAF
TRBV11-3 | NA | 10 | ASSLQGREAF
TRBV7-9 | NA | 13 | ASSFGPGGHQPQH
TRBV11-2 | few | 14 | ASSSLEGWSTDTQY
TRBV6-2/TRBV6-3 | few | 13 | ASSLRDDSTYEQY
TRBV19 | once | 9 | ASSGQGGQY
TRBV13 | NA | 14 | ASSETQGSSYNEQF
TRBV19 | NA | 11 | ASRRDRNSPLH
TRBV28 | NA | 14 | ASSPPRTSTVYEQY
TRBV5-1 | once | 13 | ASSSEQGTGNTIY
TRBV4-1 | NA | 12 | ASRDRRGNTEAF
TRBV28 | once | 13 | ASSLGARGRYGYT
TRBV7-8 | NA | 12 | ASSSPKGTYEQY
TRBV7-3 | NA | 14 | ASSLTAGVSGNEQF
TRBV30 | NA | 13 | AWSALGEAYTEAF
TRBV5-5 | once | 12 | ASTKGTAGNTIY
TRBV7-9 | few | 10 | ASSEDPYGYT
TRBV3-1/TRBV3-2 | NA | 14 | ASSQAGMSSYNEQF
TRBV7-6 | NA | 13 | ASSPVLAGGGTQY
TRBV6-2/TRBV6-3 | NA | 12 | ASSYSDRYYGYT
TRBV30 | NA | 12 | AWSAASANYGYT
TRBV24-1 | NA | 14 | ATSGKRGTGFSEQY
TRBV6-1 | NA | 15 | ASSEETTNRMNTEAF
TRBV11-3 | NA | 11 | ASSLTTGRWQY
TRBV30 | NA | 11 | AWSETANYGYT
TRBV3-1/TRBV3-2 | NA | 17 | ASSPPSLAGPRGTDTQY
TRBV7-2 | NA | 14 | ASSLGGGGPYNEQF